One and the same sample provided the 15 T cell receptor beta chains below, sequenced in a study of blood T cells in healthy people across ages. For the second PCR, which ran for about 6 to 11 cycles, a sample-barcoded 5' primer and a J-beta primer mix were used. From the 5' RACE reads, TCRdb called clonotypes with MiXCR, one entry per CDR3 protein. The table shows 650,000 to 800,000 distinct CDR3 sequences, with more than 40% occurring only once. The specimen sequenced was blood. The receptors come from a man aged 55 to 70 in good health.

A few counts support this clonotype. The chain couples TRBV10-3 to TRBJ2-5, with D unresolved. CDR1 and CDR2 from the germline V gene are ENHRY and SYGVKD. Trimming shortened V by 0 bases and J by 4 bases, and 9 bases separated the two germline ends. The CDR3 spans 14 residues. CDR3 residues: CAISESTQPETQYF. Written as DNA, the CDR3 is TGTGCCATCAGTGAGTCTACACAACCAGAGACCCAGTACTTC.

Worth noting for this clonotype: Germline is not matched at one junction end, which may reflect a read error. This chain joins TRBV7-9 and TRBJ2-1; D tentatively fits TRBD1 or TRBD2 (6 bases each). The germline V gene encodes CDR1 SEHNR and CDR2 FQNEAQ (reference sequence). The CDR3 has 15 amino acids. In DNA, the CDR3 is TGTGCCAACAGCCCACGGGGGCAAACCTACAATGAGCAGTTCTTC. Protein: CANSPRGQTYNEQFF.

This clonotype was detected only once. The chain employs TRBV19 and TRBJ1-2; the match to TRBD1 covers 8 bases. The ends lost 9 bases at V and 1 base at J; junction bases unmatched: 7. Per the germline V gene, CDR1 is LNHDA and CDR2 is SQIVND (reference sequence). CDR3 length: 14 residues. This CDR3 reads CASRGPEGNYGYTF. The CDR3 DNA sequence: TGTGCCAGCAGGGGGCCAGAAGGTAACTATGGCTACACCTTC.

This clonotype was seen more than once but under ten times. The CDR3 nucleotides read TGTGCCAGCAGTTACCAGGACAGGCGCACAGATACGCAGTATTTT. Protein product: CASSYQDRRTDTQYF. V and J are TRBV6-2 or TRBV6-3 and TRBJ2-3, with TRBD1 matching 7 bases. The V gene end was trimmed by 2 bases and the J gene end by 1 base; junction bases not matched to a gene: 3. Germline V gene data show CDR1 as MNHEY and CDR2 as SVGEGT. The CDR3 is 15 residues long.

The chain employs TRBV7-2 and TRBJ2-3; the D call may be TRBD1 or TRBD2 (5 bases each). Germline-derived CDR1 and CDR2 are SGHTA and FQGNSA. With 3 bases removed from V and 3 bases from J, the gap between germline ends came to 22 bases. CDR3 length: 18 residues. The CDR3 sequence: CASSLIADLFQGTDTQYF. Here the CDR3 DNA reads TGTGCCAGCAGCTTGATCGCGGACTTGTTTCAGGGTACAGATACGCAGTATTTT.

This rearrangement joins TRBV20-1 to TRBJ2-2, with TRBD1 identical over 7 bases. CDR1 and CDR2 from the germline V gene are DFQATT and SNEGSKA (reference sequence). The CDR3 totals 13 residues. Trimming at V came to 4 bases and at J to 6 bases, leaving 5 bases not matched to a gene. Written as DNA, the CDR3 is TGCAGTGCTACCGGGACAGACGCCGGGGAGCTGTTTTTT. Its translation is CSATGTDAGELFF.

This clonotype turned up a few times. The rearrangement links TRBV29-1 to TRBJ2-7; D tentatively reads TRBD1 or TRBD2 (5 bases each). The CDR3 length is 12 residues. Germline CDR1 SQVTM, CDR2 ANQGSEA. V was pared by 4 bases and J by 4 bases, with 11 bases between. The CDR3 DNA reads TGCAGCGTTGGGGGGTACGGTTACGAGCAGTACTTC. This gives the protein CSVGGYGYEQYF.

This chain uses TRBV7-9 with TRBJ2-7; TRBD2 agrees at 11 bases. Trimming removed 5 bases from V and 3 bases from J; junction bases left unmatched: 12. Germline CDR1 is SEHNR and CDR2 is FQNEAQ (reference sequence). CDR3 size: 17 residues. The CDR3 sequence is CASSTGLAEPSDYEQYF. The CDR3 bases are TGTGCCAGCAGCACGGGACTAGCGGAGCCCTCAGACTACGAGCAGTACTTC.

This clonotype turned up a few times. The chain carries TRBV7-3 and TRBJ1-2; TRBD1 might be the D (6 bases). Trimming pared 5 bases from V and 2 bases from J, leaving 15 bases between. The CDR3 totals 15 residues. CDR1 is SGHTA and CDR2 is FQGTGA in the germline V gene. The CDR3 spells CASSVTGVGNYGYTF. The CDR3 DNA follows: TGTGCCAGCAGCGTGACAGGAGTCGGGAACTATGGCTACACCTTC. Combining the CDR3 with reference TRBV7-3 and TRBJ1-2 gives the whole variable domain GAGVSQTPSNKVTEKGKYVELRCDPISGHTALYWYRQSLGQGPEFLIYFQGTGAADDSGLPNDRFFAVRPEGSVSTLKIQRTERGDSAVYLCASSVTGVGNYGYTFGSGTRLTVV.

This clonotype is a singleton in its sample. This rearrangement joins TRBV7-6 to TRBJ1-4; possibly TRBD1 for D (6 bases). This CDR3 has 15 residues. V was cut by 5 bases and J by 7 bases, with 17 bases left in between. Germline assignment: CDR1 SGHVS and CDR2 FNYEAQ. The CDR3 loop reads CASSLHREPTEKLFF. The CDR3 DNA follows: TGTGCCAGCAGCCTCCACAGGGAACCTACTGAAAAACTGTTTTTT.

The chain is built from TRBV6-1 and TRBJ2-1; 12 positions match TRBD2. The CDR3 is 16 amino acids. V was clipped by 10 bases and J by 8 bases; unmatched bases: 15. The germline CDR1 and CDR2 sequences are MNHNS and SASEGT. DNA for the CDR3: TGTGCCACCCTATCCCCGACTAGCGGGGGTTACCATGAGCAGTTCTTC. Translation gives CATLSPTSGGYHEQFF.

The CDR3 region is CASSSYRTRGDTEAFF. The DNA of the CDR3 is TGTGCCAGCAGCAGTTACAGGACTAGGGGGGACACTGAAGCTTTCTTT. This chain joins TRBV21-1 and TRBJ1-1. TRBV21-1 is annotated as a pseudogene. The CDR3 covers 16 residues.

This clonotype was seen more than once but under ten times. This chain joins TRBV20-1 and TRBJ2-5; 9 nucleotides line up with TRBD2. The DNA end favors TRBJ2-7, so the J call may be wrong. This CDR3 spans 12 amino acids. Per germline, CDR1 DFQATT and CDR2 SNEGSKA (reference sequence). In DNA form, the CDR3 reads TGCAGTGCCGATAGCGGGAGCTACGAGCAGTACTTC. Translated: CSADSGSYEQYF.

The rearrangement joins TRBV14 to TRBJ1-1, with D perhaps TRBD1 (5 bases). CDR3 length: 15 amino acids. Trimming stripped 3 bases from V and 0 bases from J, with 11 bases between. Germline V gene sequence: CDR1 SGHDN, CDR2 FVKESK. The CDR3 DNA is TGTGCCAGCAGCCATTACAGGACCCTGAACACTGAAGCTTTCTTT. Its translation: CASSHYRTLNTEAFF.

The chain has TRBV20-1 and TRBJ2-1; D remains ambiguous. The CDR3 runs 13 residues. Germline-derived CDR1 and CDR2 are DFQATT and SNEGSKA (reference sequence). The germline V and J ends were trimmed by 6 bases and 0 bases, with 9 bases remaining between them. The CDR3: CSARFSSYNEQFF. Written as DNA, the CDR3 is TGCAGTGCCCGATTCAGCTCCTACAATGAGCAGTTCTTC.